Listed here are 18 T cell receptor beta chains from one sample, sequenced in a study of T cell repertoires in cytomegalovirus infection. Antigens of these TCRs are unknown. TCRdb re-analysed the reads in MiXCR, keeping a single row per CDR3 protein. This table holds some 590,000 distinct CDR3 sequences, 40% found once. Sequences were derived from cultured PBMCs, sampled from culture after CMV antigen stimulation. All receptors derive from a human donor in good health (CMV status not recorded). Some clones in this sample may be carry-over from other donors' samples.

Notes on this clonotype: Germline is not matched at one junction end, which may reflect a read error. The rearrangement joins TRBV7-3 to TRBJ2-1; D is possibly TRBD2 (6 bases). The CDR3 totals 11 residues. Germline lookup yields CDR1 SGHTA and CDR2 FQGTGA. This chain's CDR3 is CASAGGGFEFF. The CDR3 DNA sequence: TGTGCCAGCGCCGGTGGAGGGTTCGAGTTCTTT.

This clonotype was observed a handful of times. The DNA of the CDR3 is TGTGCCAGCAGCAGACGACTAGCGGGAGAGAGAGATACGCAGTATTTT. Amino acids: CASSRRLAGERDTQYF. V usage is TRBV7-2 and J usage is TRBJ2-3; 12 nucleotides line up with TRBD2. J lost 5 bases, V lost 5 bases, and 8 bases had no gene match. CDR1 is SGHTA and CDR2 is FQGNSA in the germline V gene. CDR3 length: 16 amino acids.

This clonotype was counted between two and nine times. The J gene is TRBJ1-5, the V gene TRBV7-8; 8 bases fit TRBD1. The CDR3 runs to 17 residues. V lost 5 bases, J lost 5 bases, and 14 bases stayed unmatched. Germline V gene data show CDR1 as SGHVS and CDR2 as FQNEAQ. DNA for the CDR3: TGTGCCAGCAGCCGGCAGATCCCCGCAGGGGGCGATCAGCCCCAGCATTTT. Protein sequence: CASSRQIPAGGDQPQHF.

This clonotype was counted ten times or more. The chain carries TRBV7-2 and TRBJ2-3, with D unresolved. The CDR3 length is 15 residues. V was trimmed by 2 bases and J by 0 bases, leaving 9 bases between them. Germline CDR1 and CDR2: SGHTA and FQGNSA. In DNA, the CDR3 is TGTGCCAGCAGCTTAAGGATCACTAGCACAGATACGCAGTATTTT. Its protein product is CASSLRITSTDTQYF.

The chain uses TRBV6-1 and TRBJ2-3; possible D gene TRBD2, 5 bases. Germline V CDR1 and CDR2: MNHNS, SASEGT. V lost 7 bases, J lost 4 bases, and 15 bases lay in between. The CDR3 extends over 14 amino acids. Here the CDR3 DNA reads TGTGCCAGCAAGAAAGAGCTAGCAGCAGATACGCAGTATTTT. This gives the protein CASKKELAADTQYF.

The chain joins TRBV6-2 or TRBV6-3 to TRBJ2-1; TRBD2 aligns across 10 bases. CDR3 length: 15 residues. Germline loops: CDR1 MNHEY, CDR2 SVGEGT. J lost 2 bases, V lost 7 bases, and 5 bases had no gene match. CDR3 coding DNA: TGTGCCAGCACCAGGACTAGCGGAGCCTACAATGAGCAGTTCTTC. This codes for CASTRTSGAYNEQFF.

The V gene is TRBV7-9, the J gene TRBJ2-5, with D unresolved. V lost 10 bases to trimming and J lost 5 bases, with 20 bases between them. CDR3 length equals 14 residues. Germline CDR1 reads SEHNR; CDR2 reads FQNEAQ (reference sequence). The DNA for the CDR3 is TGTGCCACCCTACCAGGCAGGCTAGGGGAGACCCAGTACTTC. Translation: CATLPGRLGETQYF.

The chain employs TRBV7-6 and TRBJ2-1; the D is unclear. CDR3 length equals 14 residues. Trimming took 6 bases from V and 7 from J, leaving 16 bases between them. Germline V gene lookup returns CDR1 SGHVS and CDR2 FNYEAQ. CDR3 residues: CASRENRPRNEQFF. As DNA, the CDR3 is TGTGCCAGCAGGGAGAACAGACCTAGAAATGAGCAGTTCTTC.

The rearrangement links TRBV28 to TRBJ2-7; D gene unclear. The CDR3 contains 13 residues. Germline V gene data show CDR1 as MDHEN and CDR2 as SYDVKM. Trimming left V 3 bases short and J 3 bases short, with 9 bases between. CDR3 DNA: TGTGCCAGCAGTTTTGGCTCCCTCTACGAGCAGTACTTC. As protein: CASSFGSLYEQYF.

This chain connects TRBV12-3 or TRBV12-4 to TRBJ1-1; D not certain. V lost 5 bases, J lost 1 base, and 5 bases lay in between. This CDR3 has 12 amino acids. This chain's CDR3 is CASSIQNTEAFF. The CDR3 DNA reads as TGTGCCAGCAGTATCCAGAACACTGAAGCTTTCTTT.

The chain joins TRBV7-2 to TRBJ1-1; D might be TRBD1 (6 bases). The CDR3 extends over 13 amino acids. The germline V gene has CDR1 SGHTA and CDR2 FQGNSA. The ends were cut back, 7 bases at V and 4 bases at J, with 13 bases in the middle. CDR3 nucleotide sequence: TGTGCCAGCACCAGGGGAGGGATCACTGAAGCTTTCTTT. Amino acids: CASTRGGITEAFF.

This clonotype has more than one count but fewer than ten. The V and J genes are TRBV12-3 or TRBV12-4 and TRBJ1-5; TRBD1 is a possible D gene (5 bases). The CDR3 is made up of 15 amino acids. Trimming pared 7 bases from V and 0 bases from J, leaving 13 bases between. The CDR3 here is CASKRDRNSNQPQHF. In DNA, the CDR3 is TGTGCCAGCAAACGAGACAGAAATAGCAATCAGCCCCAGCATTTT.

This clonotype has only a few counts. CDR3 DNA: TGCGCCAGCAGCGCCGGGGGTCAAAATCAGCCCCAGCATTTT. This gives the protein CASSAGGQNQPQHF. The chain recombines TRBV5-1 with TRBJ1-5, with D possibly being TRBD1 (5 bases). The V and J ends lost 4 bases and 4 bases respectively, with 12 bases between them. Germline CDR1 SGHRS, CDR2 YFSETQ. The CDR3 runs 14 residues.

This clonotype has just a few counts. The rearrangement links TRBV12-3 or TRBV12-4 to TRBJ1-2; TRBD1 agrees at 8 bases. V dropped 6 bases and J dropped 6; count of bases not matched to a gene: 9. The CDR3 is made up of 14 amino acids. The CDR3 sequence is CASRTTGGFNGYTF. In DNA form, the CDR3 reads TGTGCCAGCAGGACCACAGGGGGGTTTAATGGCTACACCTTC.

This clonotype was seen repeatedly, ten times or more. The chain couples TRBV7-2 to TRBJ2-7; D is ambiguous. The CDR3 sequence is 12 residues long. The V end was cut by 4 bases, the J end by 7 bases, with 11 bases between. The germline CDR1 and CDR2 sequences are SGHTA and FQGNSA. Here the CDR3 DNA reads TGTGCCAGCAGCTCCTCTCCTGATGAGCAGTACTTC. Encoded protein: CASSSSPDEQYF.

The V gene is TRBV19, the J gene TRBJ2-1, with 9 bases lining up with TRBD2. CDR1 and CDR2 (germline): LNHDA, SQIVND (reference sequence). J lost 8 bases, V lost 4 bases, and 9 bases had no gene match. This CDR3 contains 15 residues. This CDR3 reads CASSSSGRFRDEQFF. The CDR3 bases are TGTGCCAGTAGTAGTAGCGGGAGATTCAGGGATGAGCAGTTCTTC.

The chain carries TRBV19 and TRBJ1-1; unclear D gene. This CDR3 comprises 15 residues. Trimming took off 1 base at V and 1 base at J, with 10 bases between the two ends. The germline CDR1 and CDR2 sequences are LNHDA and SQIVND (reference sequence). Here the CDR3 DNA reads TGTGCCAGTAGTATAGGGCTCCTGAGGAACACTGAAGCTTTCTTT. Protein product: CASSIGLLRNTEAFF.

The V call is TRBV7-2, the J call TRBJ2-7; 9 bases are shared with TRBD2. This CDR3 spans 15 amino acids. The germline V gene encodes CDR1 SGHTA and CDR2 FQGNSA. V lost 4 bases to trimming and J lost 2 bases; unmatched junction nucleotides: 6. CDR3 nucleotide sequence: TGTGCCAGCAGCTCCGCAGCGGGAGGCACCTACGAGCAGTACTTC. It translates to CASSSAAGGTYEQYF.